In this sample, the clone carrying this T cell receptor beta chain turned up many times. Its antigen remains unknown. The sample belongs to a study of regulatory T cells in long-lasting Graves disease. Study in general: Antithyroid drug exposure in newly diagnosed Graves' patients had lasted under 3 months.

Study-level results: Repertoires from persistent disease leaned toward TRBV28, TRBJ1-2 and TRBJ2-5.

Time point: newly diagnosed GD, antithyroid drugs for less than 3 months. The TCR library was prepared using RNA isolated from PBMCs. In Xi'an, China, an endocrinology department was the source of patients. Tubes containing EDTA received approximately 9 milliliters of drawn peripheral blood. Both iRepertoire HTBI primers and Arm-PCR of CDR3 regions were used to build the TCR beta libraries. TCRdb reprocessed the multiplex PCR reads with MiXCR, giving one entry per CDR3 protein. The table has 200,000 to 250,000 distinct CDR3 sequences, over 20% seen once. Germline V gives CDR1 SNHLY, CDR2 FYNNEI. V lost 6 bases and J lost 3, with 6 bases in between. CDR3 length equals 11 residues.

The receptor comes from a female donor with Graves disease. The J gene is TRBJ2-7, the V gene TRBV2; D is uncertain. The sequencing used peripheral blood mononuclear cells (PBMCs), collected at new diagnosis, from a patient treated with antithyroid drugs. The CDR3 DNA follows: TGTGCCAGCAGCGCGGACTACGAGCAGTACTTC. It encodes CASSADYEQYF.